A selection of T cell receptor beta chains follows, all from one sample in a study of blood T cell repertoires in COVID-19. Clones were read by immunoSEQ multiplex PCR, and TCRdb kept only the in-frame ones, dropping some. The data hold about 120,000 clones, with about 87% observed a single time. Sequencing was performed on peripheral blood. These receptors all come from a woman between 45 and 65 years old with acute or convalescent COVID-19. The CDR3 runs from the conserved cysteine through the conserved F or W. The D gene is left open where the match is weak. Clone size is not always given. Where it is, it says once, few, many or a class for expanded clones.

length: 11; V: TRBV6-1; J: TRBJ2-1; D: .; size: .; CDR3: CASSEGLGDFF; DNA: TGTGCCAGCAGTGAAGGACTTGGCGATTTCTTC
length: 19; V: TRBV11-3; J: TRBJ2-5; D: TRBD2; size: .; CDR3: CASSLGRGASGAYQETQYF; DNA: TGTGCCAGCAGCTTAGGGCGCGGGGCTAGCGGAGCGTACCAAGAGACCCAGTACTTC
length: 12; V: TRBV29-1; J: TRBJ2-7; D: TRBD1; size: .; CDR3: CSVRTGAEEQYF; DNA: TGCAGCGTTCGGACAGGGGCGGAAGAGCAGTACTTC
length: 13; V: TRBV19; J: TRBJ1-2; D: .; size: .; CDR3: CASREGSVLGYTF; DNA: TGTGCCAGTAGGGAGGGCAGCGTCCTCGGCTACACCTTC
length: 15; V: TRBV9; J: TRBJ2-5; D: TRBD1; size: .; CDR3: CASSGWGQRQETQYF; DNA: TGTGCCAGCAGCGGATGGGGACAGAGACAAGAGACCCAGTACTTC
length: 15; V: TRBV11-2; J: TRBJ2-7; D: TRBD2; size: .; CDR3: CASTLVGGGPYEQYF; DNA: TGTGCCAGCACCCTAGTGGGGGGAGGGCCTTACGAGCAGTACTTC
length: 14; V: TRBV11-3; J: TRBJ2-7; D: .; size: .; CDR3: CASSLEGRTYEQYF; DNA: TGTGCCAGCAGCTTAGAGGGCAGAACCTACGAGCAGTACTTC
length: 17; V: TRBV6-2/TRBV6-3; J: TRBJ1-1; D: TRBD1; size: .; CDR3: CASSYLWGDRLNTEAFF; DNA: TGTGCCAGCAGTTACCTTTGGGGGGACAGGCTGAACACTGAAGCTTTCTTT
length: 16; V: TRBV6-2/TRBV6-3; J: TRBJ2-2; D: .; size: .; CDR3: CASTPLAAIPGGELFF; DNA: TGTGCCAGCACCCCTCTGGCGGCCATCCCCGGCGGGGAGCTGTTTTTT
length: 15; V: TRBV6-1; J: TRBJ2-7; D: TRBD2; size: once; CDR3: CASSDGAGGVYEQYF; DNA: TGTGCCAGCAGTGATGGGGCGGGAGGGGTATACGAGCAGTACTTC
length: 13; V: TRBV6-5; J: TRBJ1-3; D: .; size: .; CDR3: CASTVGSGNTIYF; DNA: TGTGCCAGCACTGTCGGCTCTGGAAACACCATATATTTT
length: 13; V: TRBV3-1/TRBV3-2; J: TRBJ1-1; D: .; size: few; CDR3: CASSQSLNTEAFF; DNA: TGTGCCAGCAGCCAGAGCCTTAACACTGAAGCTTTCTTT
length: 13; V: TRBV24-1; J: TRBJ1-1; D: TRBD1; size: .; CDR3: CATSDQTGGGAFF; DNA: TGTGCCACCAGTGACCAGACAGGGGGAGGAGCTTTCTTT
length: 16; V: TRBV19; J: TRBJ1-2; D: .; size: .; CDR3: CASSPEAGLANYGYTF; DNA: TGTGCCAGTAGTCCTGAAGCAGGGCTAGCTAACTATGGCTACACCTTC
length: 17; V: TRBV6-6; J: TRBJ2-3; D: TRBD2; size: .; CDR3: CASSLTSGGASTDTQYF; DNA: TGTGCCAGCAGTCTTACTAGCGGGGGGGCTAGCACAGATACGCAGTATTTT
length: 12; V: TRBV29-1; J: TRBJ2-3; D: .; size: .; CDR3: CSVDSLTDTQYF; DNA: TGCAGCGTTGATAGTCTCACAGATACGCAGTATTTT
length: 15; V: TRBV5-5; J: TRBJ1-1; D: .; size: .; CDR3: CASSFAGALGTEAFF; DNA: TGTGCCAGCAGCTTTGCAGGGGCCCTGGGGACTGAAGCTTTCTTT
length: 16; V: TRBV27; J: TRBJ1-1; D: TRBD1; size: .; CDR3: CASSKQGAVGNTEAFF; DNA: TGTGCCAGCAGCAAGCAGGGGGCGGTAGGGAACACTGAAGCTTTCTTT
length: 13; V: TRBV19; J: TRBJ2-7; D: .; size: .; CDR3: CASSNRASDEQYF; DNA: TGTGCCAGTAGTAACAGGGCGTCGGACGAGCAGTACTTC
length: 15; V: TRBV7-9; J: TRBJ1-5; D: TRBD1; size: .; CDR3: CASSNGTGSNQPQHF; DNA: TGTGCCAGCAGCAATGGGACAGGTAGCAATCAGCCCCAGCATTTT
length: 15; V: TRBV6-5; J: TRBJ2-1; D: TRBD2; size: .; CDR3: CASSQWTSGMGEQFF; DNA: TGTGCCAGCAGTCAATGGACTAGCGGGATGGGTGAGCAGTTCTTC
length: 14; V: TRBV19; J: TRBJ2-1; D: .; size: .; CDR3: CASSIQGIRDEQFF; DNA: TGTGCCAGTAGTATCCAGGGGATTAGGGATGAGCAGTTCTTC
length: 13; V: TRBV10-3; J: TRBJ1-1; D: .; size: .; CDR3: CASLTGENTEAFF; DNA: TGTGCCTCCTTAACGGGGGAGAACACTGAAGCTTTCTTT
length: 15; V: TRBV9; J: TRBJ2-7; D: TRBD1; size: .; CDR3: CASSVGGQVSYEQYF; DNA: TGTGCCAGCAGCGTAGGAGGACAGGTATCCTACGAGCAGTACTTC
length: 15; V: TRBV7-2; J: TRBJ1-5; D: .; size: .; CDR3: CASSLRQDVNQPQHF; DNA: TGTGCCAGCAGCTTGCGACAGGACGTTAATCAGCCCCAGCATTTT
length: 16; V: TRBV6-6; J: TRBJ1-6; D: TRBD1; size: .; CDR3: CASSSLGTEYNSPLHF; DNA: TGTGCCAGCAGTTCCCTGGGGACAGAGTATAATTCACCCCTCCACTTT
length: 17; V: TRBV21-1; J: TRBJ2-3; D: .; size: many; CDR3: CASSKKLAGGIADTQYF; DNA: TGTGCCAGCAGCAAAAAACTAGCGGGAGGCATAGCAGATACGCAGTATTTT
length: 14; V: TRBV10-2; J: TRBJ2-1; D: TRBD2; size: .; CDR3: CATSSSGNYNEQFF; DNA: TGCGCCACCAGTTCTAGCGGAAACTACAATGAGCAGTTCTTC
length: 16; V: TRBV5-1; J: TRBJ2-7; D: TRBD2; size: once; CDR3: CASSLKASGGWDEQYF; DNA: TGCGCCAGCAGCTTAAAGGCTAGCGGGGGTTGGGACGAGCAGTACTTC
length: 15; V: TRBV20-1; J: TRBJ2-7; D: TRBD2; size: once; CDR3: CSASLTSGDLTEQYF; DNA: TGCAGTGCTAGTCTGACTAGCGGGGACCTAACCGAGCAGTACTTC
length: 13; V: TRBV27; J: TRBJ1-2; D: TRBD1; size: .; CDR3: CASSFNNRGGYTF; DNA: TGTGCCAGCAGTTTTAACAACAGGGGTGGCTACACCTTC
length: 14; V: TRBV7-2; J: TRBJ2-1; D: .; size: .; CDR3: CASIRDLAYNEQFF; DNA: TGTGCCAGCATCCGGGACTTAGCCTACAATGAGCAGTTCTTC
length: 14; V: TRBV5-1; J: TRBJ2-3; D: .; size: .; CDR3: CASSLDSRTDTQYF; DNA: TGCGCCAGCAGCTTGGACAGCCGCACAGATACGCAGTATTTT
length: 14; V: TRBV6-6; J: TRBJ1-1; D: .; size: .; CDR3: CASSFPGVHTEAFF; DNA: TGTGCCAGCAGTTTTCCGGGGGTTCACACTGAAGCTTTCTTT
length: 15; V: TRBV14; J: TRBJ1-6; D: TRBD1; size: .; CDR3: CASSHSGTGGPPLHF; DNA: TGTGCCAGCAGCCACTCCGGGACAGGGGGACCACCCCTCCACTTT
length: 14; V: TRBV5-1; J: TRBJ2-5; D: .; size: .; CDR3: CASSSTGSQETQYF; DNA: TGCGCCAGCAGCTCTACAGGGTCCCAAGAGACCCAGTACTTC
length: 13; V: TRBV6-5; J: TRBJ1-2; D: .; size: .; CDR3: CASTTQGNYGYTF; DNA: TGTGCCAGCACTACACAGGGAAACTATGGCTACACCTTC
length: 14; V: TRBV3-1/TRBV3-2; J: TRBJ1-6; D: TRBD1; size: .; CDR3: CASSQTGYNSPLHF; DNA: TGTGCCAGCAGCCAGACAGGGTATAATTCACCCCTCCACTTT
length: 15; V: TRBV11-3; J: TRBJ2-7; D: TRBD2; size: .; CDR3: CASSLRGGPVVEQYF; DNA: TGTGCCAGCAGCTTACGGGGGGGTCCCGTCGTCGAGCAGTACTTC
length: 15; V: TRBV6-6; J: TRBJ2-1; D: .; size: .; CDR3: CASSASVGVYNEQFF; DNA: TGTGCCAGCAGTGCCTCTGTCGGTGTCTACAATGAGCAGTTCTTC
length: 17; V: TRBV18; J: TRBJ2-3; D: TRBD2; size: .; CDR3: CASSLAGGPRAPDTQYF; DNA: TGTGCCAGCTCACTAGCGGGAGGGCCTCGAGCCCCAGATACGCAGTATTTT
length: 18; V: TRBV7-8; J: TRBJ2-7; D: TRBD1; size: .; CDR3: CASSQSPIGTGFDSEQYF; DNA: TGTGCCAGCAGCCAAAGCCCGATCGGGACAGGGTTCGACAGTGAGCAGTACTTC
length: 15; V: TRBV5-5; J: TRBJ1-2; D: .; size: .; CDR3: CASSALSDTVYGYTF; DNA: TGTGCCAGCAGCGCGCTCTCGGACACGGTCTATGGCTACACCTTC
length: 12; V: TRBV7-8; J: TRBJ2-1; D: .; size: .; CDR3: CASSLAQGGQFF; DNA: TGTGCCAGCAGCTTAGCGCAGGGCGGGCAGTTCTTC
length: 16; V: TRBV5-1; J: TRBJ2-5; D: TRBD2; size: .; CDR3: CASSHRVSGGEETQYF; DNA: TGCGCCAGCAGCCACCGGGTCAGCGGGGGGGAGGAGACCCAGTACTTC
length: 14; V: TRBV6-1; J: TRBJ2-7; D: TRBD1; size: .; CDR3: CASSEGTGMYEQYF; DNA: TGTGCCAGCAGTGAGGGGACAGGGATGTACGAGCAGTACTTC